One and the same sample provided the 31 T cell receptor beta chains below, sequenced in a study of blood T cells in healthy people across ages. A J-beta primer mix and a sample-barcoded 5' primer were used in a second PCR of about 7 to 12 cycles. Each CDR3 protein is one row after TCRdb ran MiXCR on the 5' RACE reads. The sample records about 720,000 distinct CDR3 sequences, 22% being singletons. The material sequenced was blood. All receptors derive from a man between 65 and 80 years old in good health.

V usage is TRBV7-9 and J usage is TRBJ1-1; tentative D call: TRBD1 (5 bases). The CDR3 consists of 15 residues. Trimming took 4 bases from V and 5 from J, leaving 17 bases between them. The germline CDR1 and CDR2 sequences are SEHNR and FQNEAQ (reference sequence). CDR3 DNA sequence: TGTGCCAGCAGCTACGGGACTCGACCGGGGACTGAAGCTTTCTTT. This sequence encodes CASSYGTRPGTEAFF.

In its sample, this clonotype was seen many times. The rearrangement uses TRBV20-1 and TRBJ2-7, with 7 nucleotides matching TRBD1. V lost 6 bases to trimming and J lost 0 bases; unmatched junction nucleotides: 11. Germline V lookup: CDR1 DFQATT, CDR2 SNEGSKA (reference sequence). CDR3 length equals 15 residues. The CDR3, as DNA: TGCAGTGCAAACCCTCGACAGGGCCTCTCCTACGAGCAGTACTTC. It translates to CSANPRQGLSYEQYF.

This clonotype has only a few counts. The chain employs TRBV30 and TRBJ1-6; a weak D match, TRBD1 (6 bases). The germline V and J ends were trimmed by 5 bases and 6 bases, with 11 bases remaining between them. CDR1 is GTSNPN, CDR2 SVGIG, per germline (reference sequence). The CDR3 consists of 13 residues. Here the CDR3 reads CAWEGEPNSPLHF. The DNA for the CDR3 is TGTGCCTGGGAGGGGGAACCTAATTCACCCCTCCACTTT.

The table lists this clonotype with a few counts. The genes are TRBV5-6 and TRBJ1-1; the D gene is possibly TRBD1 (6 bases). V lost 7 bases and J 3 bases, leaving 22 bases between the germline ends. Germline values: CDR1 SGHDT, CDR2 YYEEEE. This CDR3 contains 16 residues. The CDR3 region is CASGTFSLGHHTEAFF. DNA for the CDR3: TGTGCCAGCGGAACCTTTTCGCTGGGACATCACACTGAAGCTTTCTTT. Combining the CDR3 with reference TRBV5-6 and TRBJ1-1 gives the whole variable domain DAGVTQSPTHLIKTRGQQVTLRCSPKSGHDTVSWYQQALGQGPQFIFQYYEEEERQRGNFPDRFSGHQFPNYSSELNVNALLLGDSALYLCASGTFSLGHHTEAFFGQGTRLTVV.

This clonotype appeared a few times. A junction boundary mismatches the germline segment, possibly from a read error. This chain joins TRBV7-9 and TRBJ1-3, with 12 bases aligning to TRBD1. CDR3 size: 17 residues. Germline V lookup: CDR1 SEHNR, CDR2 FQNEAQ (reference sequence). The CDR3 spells CASSSRDRGPSGNTMYF. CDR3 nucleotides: TGTGCCAGCAGCTCCAGGGACAGGGGGCCCTCTGGAAACACCATGTATTTT. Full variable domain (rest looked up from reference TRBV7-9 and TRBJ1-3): DTGVSQNPRHKITKRGQNVTFRCDPISEHNRLYWYRQTLGQGPEFLTYFQNEAQLEKSRLLSDRFSAERPKGSFSTLEIQRTEQGDSAMYLCASSSRDRGPSGNTMYFGEGSWLTVV.

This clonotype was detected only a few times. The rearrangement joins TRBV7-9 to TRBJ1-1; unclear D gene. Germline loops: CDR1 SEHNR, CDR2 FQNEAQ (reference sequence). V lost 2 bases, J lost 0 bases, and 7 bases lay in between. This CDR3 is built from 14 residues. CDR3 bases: TGTGCCAGCAGCTTATCCAGCGTGAACACTGAAGCTTTCTTT. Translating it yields CASSLSSVNTEAFF.

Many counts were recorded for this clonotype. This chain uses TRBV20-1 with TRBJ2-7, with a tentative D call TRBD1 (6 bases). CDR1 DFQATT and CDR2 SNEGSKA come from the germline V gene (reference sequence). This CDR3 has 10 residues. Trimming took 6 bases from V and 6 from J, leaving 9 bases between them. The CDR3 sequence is CSAYRVEQYF. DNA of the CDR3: TGCAGTGCCTACAGGGTCGAGCAGTACTTC.

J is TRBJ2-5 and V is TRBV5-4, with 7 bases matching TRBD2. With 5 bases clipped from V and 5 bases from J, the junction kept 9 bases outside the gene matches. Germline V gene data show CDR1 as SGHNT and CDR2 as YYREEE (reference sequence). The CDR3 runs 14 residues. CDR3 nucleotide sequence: TGTGCCAGCAGAAAGGAGCAGGGAGGGGAGACCCAGTACTTC. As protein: CASRKEQGGETQYF.

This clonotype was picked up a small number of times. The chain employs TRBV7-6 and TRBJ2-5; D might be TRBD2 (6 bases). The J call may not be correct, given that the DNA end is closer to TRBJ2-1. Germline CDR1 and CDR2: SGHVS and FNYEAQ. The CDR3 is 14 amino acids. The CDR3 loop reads CASSRISSDYEQFF. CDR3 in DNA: TGTGCCAGCAGCCGGATTTCTAGCGACTATGAGCAGTTCTTC.

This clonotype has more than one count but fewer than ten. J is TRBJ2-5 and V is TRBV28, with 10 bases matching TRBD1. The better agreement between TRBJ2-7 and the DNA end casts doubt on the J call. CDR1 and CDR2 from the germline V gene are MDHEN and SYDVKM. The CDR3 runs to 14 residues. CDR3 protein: CASSLTGGSDEQYF. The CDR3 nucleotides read TGTGCCAGCAGTTTGACAGGGGGCAGCGACGAGCAGTACTTC.

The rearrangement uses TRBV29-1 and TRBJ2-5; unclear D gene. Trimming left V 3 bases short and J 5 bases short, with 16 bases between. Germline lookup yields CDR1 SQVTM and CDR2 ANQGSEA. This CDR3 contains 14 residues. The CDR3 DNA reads TGCAGCGTTGATACGGCAGGAATCACTGAGACCCAGTACTTC. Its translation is CSVDTAGITETQYF. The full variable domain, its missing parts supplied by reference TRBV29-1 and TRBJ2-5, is SAVISQKPSRDICQRGTSLTIQCQVDSQVTMMFWYRQQPGQSLTLIATANQGSEATYESGFVIDKFPISRPNLTFSTLTVSNMSPEDSSIYLCSVDTAGITETQYFGPGTRLLVL.

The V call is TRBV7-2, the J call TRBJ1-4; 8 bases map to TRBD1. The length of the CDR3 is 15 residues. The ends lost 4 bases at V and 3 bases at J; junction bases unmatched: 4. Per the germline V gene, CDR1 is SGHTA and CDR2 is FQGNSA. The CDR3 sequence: CASSSLTGANEKLFF. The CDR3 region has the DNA TGTGCCAGCAGCTCACTGACAGGGGCTAATGAAAAACTGTTTTTT.

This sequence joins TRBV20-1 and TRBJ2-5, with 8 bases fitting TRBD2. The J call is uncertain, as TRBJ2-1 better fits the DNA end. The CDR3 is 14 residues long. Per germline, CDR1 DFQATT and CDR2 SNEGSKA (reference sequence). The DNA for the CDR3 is TGCAGTGCTAGGTCGTGGCGGGAGGTGGGTAAGCAGTTCTTC. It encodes CSARSWREVGKQFF.

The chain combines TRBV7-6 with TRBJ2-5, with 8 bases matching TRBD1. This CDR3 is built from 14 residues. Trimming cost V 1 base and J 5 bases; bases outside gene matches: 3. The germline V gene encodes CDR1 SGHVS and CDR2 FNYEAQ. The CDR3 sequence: CASSLVRDRETQYF. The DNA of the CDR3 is TGTGCCAGCAGCTTAGTCCGGGACAGGGAGACCCAGTACTTC.

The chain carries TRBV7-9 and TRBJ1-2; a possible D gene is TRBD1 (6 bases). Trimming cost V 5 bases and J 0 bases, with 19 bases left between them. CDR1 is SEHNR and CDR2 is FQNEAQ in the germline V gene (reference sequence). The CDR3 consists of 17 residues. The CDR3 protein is CASSPRQGRTTNYGYTF. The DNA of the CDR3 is TGTGCCAGCAGCCCCCGGCAGGGGCGCACTACTAACTATGGCTACACCTTC.

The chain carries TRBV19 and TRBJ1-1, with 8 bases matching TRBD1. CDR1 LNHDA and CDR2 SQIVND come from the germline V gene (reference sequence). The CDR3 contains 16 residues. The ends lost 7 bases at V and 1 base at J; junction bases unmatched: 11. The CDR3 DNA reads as TGTGCCAGTAACCCTCCGACAGGGGAGAAGAACACTGAAGCTTTCTTT. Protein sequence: CASNPPTGEKNTEAFF. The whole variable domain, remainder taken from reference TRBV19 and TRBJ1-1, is DGGITQSPKYLFRKEGQNVTLSCEQNLNHDAMYWYRQDPGQGLRLIYYSQIVNDFQKGDIAEGYSVSREKKESFPLTVTSAQKNPTAFYLCASNPPTGEKNTEAFFGQGTRLTVV.

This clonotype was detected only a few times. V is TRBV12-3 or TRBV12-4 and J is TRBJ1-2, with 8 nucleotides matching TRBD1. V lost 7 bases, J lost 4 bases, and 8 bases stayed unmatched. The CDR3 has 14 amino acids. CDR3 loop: CASTLRGTGYGYTF. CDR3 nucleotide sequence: TGTGCCAGCACCCTCCGGGGGACAGGCTATGGCTACACCTTC.

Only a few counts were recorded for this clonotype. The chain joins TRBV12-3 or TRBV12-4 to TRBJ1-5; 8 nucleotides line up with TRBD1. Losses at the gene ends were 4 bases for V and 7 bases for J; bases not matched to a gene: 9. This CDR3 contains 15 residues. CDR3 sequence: CASSWGQVERQPQHF. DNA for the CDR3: TGTGCCAGCAGTTGGGGACAGGTGGAGCGGCAGCCCCAGCATTTT.

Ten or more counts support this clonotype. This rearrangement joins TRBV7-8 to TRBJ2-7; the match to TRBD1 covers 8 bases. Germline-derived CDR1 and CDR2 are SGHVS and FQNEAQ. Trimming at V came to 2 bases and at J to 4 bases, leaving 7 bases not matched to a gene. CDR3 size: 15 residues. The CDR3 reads CASSLTAGGLYEQYF. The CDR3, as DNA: TGTGCCAGCAGCTTAACGGCAGGGGGCCTTTACGAGCAGTACTTC.

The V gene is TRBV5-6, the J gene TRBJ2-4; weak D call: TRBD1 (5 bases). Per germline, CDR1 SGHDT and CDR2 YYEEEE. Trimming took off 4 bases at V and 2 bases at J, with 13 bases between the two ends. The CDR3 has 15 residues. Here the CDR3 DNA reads TGTGCCAGCAGCCTGGGGCTACAGACCAAAAACATTCAGTACTTC. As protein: CASSLGLQTKNIQYF.

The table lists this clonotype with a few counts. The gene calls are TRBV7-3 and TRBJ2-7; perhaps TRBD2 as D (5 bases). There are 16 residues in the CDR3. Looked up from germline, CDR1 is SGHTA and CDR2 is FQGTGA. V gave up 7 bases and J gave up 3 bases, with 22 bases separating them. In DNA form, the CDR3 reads TGTGCCAGCACCACAAGCGAGGGTTCTGAAGTCTACGAGCAGTACGTC. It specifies CASTTSEGSEVYEQYV.

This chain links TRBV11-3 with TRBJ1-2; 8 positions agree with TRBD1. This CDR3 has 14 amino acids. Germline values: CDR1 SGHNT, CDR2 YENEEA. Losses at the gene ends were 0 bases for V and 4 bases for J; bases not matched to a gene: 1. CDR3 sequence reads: CASSLDGQGYGYTF. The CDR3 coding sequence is TGTGCCAGCAGCTTAGATGGACAGGGCTATGGCTACACCTTC.

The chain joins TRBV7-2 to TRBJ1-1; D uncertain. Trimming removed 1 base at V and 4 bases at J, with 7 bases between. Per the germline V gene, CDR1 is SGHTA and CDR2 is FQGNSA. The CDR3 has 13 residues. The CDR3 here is CTSSLGGFTEAFF. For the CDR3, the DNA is TGTACCAGCAGCTTAGGGGGATTCACTGAAGCTTTCTTT.

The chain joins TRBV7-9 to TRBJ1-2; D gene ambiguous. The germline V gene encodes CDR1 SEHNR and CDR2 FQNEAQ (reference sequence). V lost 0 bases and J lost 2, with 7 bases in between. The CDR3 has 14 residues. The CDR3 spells CASSLAIQNYGYTF. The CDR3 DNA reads TGTGCCAGCAGCTTAGCCATACAGAACTATGGCTACACCTTC.

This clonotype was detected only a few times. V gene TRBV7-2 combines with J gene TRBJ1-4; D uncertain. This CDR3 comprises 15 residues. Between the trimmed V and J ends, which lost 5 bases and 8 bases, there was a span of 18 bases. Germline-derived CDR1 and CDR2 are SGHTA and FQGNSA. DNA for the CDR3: TGTGCCAGCAGCCCAGGCCCAGAACTTTTCGAAAAACTGTTTTTT. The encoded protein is CASSPGPELFEKLFF.

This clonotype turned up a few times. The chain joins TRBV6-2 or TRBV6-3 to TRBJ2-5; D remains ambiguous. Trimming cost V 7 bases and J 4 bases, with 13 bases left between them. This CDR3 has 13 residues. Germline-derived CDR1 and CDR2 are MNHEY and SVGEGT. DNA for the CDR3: TGTGCCAGCACCAAGGACGGATTAGAGACCCAGTACTTC. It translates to CASTKDGLETQYF.

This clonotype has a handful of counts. DNA of the CDR3: TGTGCCAGCAACAGGGCAGGCGGAGCTACGATAGAGCAGTACTTC. Its protein is CASNRAGGATIEQYF. V and J are TRBV27 and TRBJ2-7; maybe TRBD1 (6 bases). This CDR3 contains 15 residues. Germline V gene sequence: CDR1 MNHEY, CDR2 SMNVEV (reference sequence). V was shortened by 7 bases and J by 7 bases, with 23 bases between the two germline ends.

CDR3 residues: CASSFEGSQGWGTEAFF. The CDR3 nucleotides read TGTGCCAGCAGTTTCGAGGGCTCTCAAGGATGGGGCACTGAAGCTTTCTTT. The rearrangement links TRBV12-3 or TRBV12-4 to TRBJ1-1; no clear D. V was cut by 3 bases and J by 4 bases, with 21 bases left in between. The CDR3 length is 17 residues.

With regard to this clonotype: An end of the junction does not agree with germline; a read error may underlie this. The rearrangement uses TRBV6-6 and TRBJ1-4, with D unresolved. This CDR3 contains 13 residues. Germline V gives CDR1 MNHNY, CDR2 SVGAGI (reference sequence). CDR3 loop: CGSSGRSNEKLFF. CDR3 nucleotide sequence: TGTGGCAGCAGCGGCAGGTCTAATGAAAAACTGTTTTTT.

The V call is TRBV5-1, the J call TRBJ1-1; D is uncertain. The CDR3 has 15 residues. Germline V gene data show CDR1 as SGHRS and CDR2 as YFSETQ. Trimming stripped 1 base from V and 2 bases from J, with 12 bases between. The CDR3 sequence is CASSLSGRLNTEAFF. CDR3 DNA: TGCGCCAGCAGCTTGTCCGGACGGTTAAACACTGAAGCTTTCTTT. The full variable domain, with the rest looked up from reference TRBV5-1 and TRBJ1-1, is KAGVTQTPRYLIKTRGQQVTLSCSPISGHRSVSWYQQTPGQGLQFLFEYFSETQRNKGNFPGRFSGRQFSNSRSEMNVSTLELGDSALYLCASSLSGRLNTEAFFGQGTRLTVV.

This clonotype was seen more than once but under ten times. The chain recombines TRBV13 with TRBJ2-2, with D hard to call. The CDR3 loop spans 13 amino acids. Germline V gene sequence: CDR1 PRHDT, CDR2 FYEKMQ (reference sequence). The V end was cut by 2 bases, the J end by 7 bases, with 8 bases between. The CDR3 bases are TGTGCCAGCAGCTTACAACGCGGCGGGGAGCTGTTTTTT. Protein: CASSLQRGGELFF.